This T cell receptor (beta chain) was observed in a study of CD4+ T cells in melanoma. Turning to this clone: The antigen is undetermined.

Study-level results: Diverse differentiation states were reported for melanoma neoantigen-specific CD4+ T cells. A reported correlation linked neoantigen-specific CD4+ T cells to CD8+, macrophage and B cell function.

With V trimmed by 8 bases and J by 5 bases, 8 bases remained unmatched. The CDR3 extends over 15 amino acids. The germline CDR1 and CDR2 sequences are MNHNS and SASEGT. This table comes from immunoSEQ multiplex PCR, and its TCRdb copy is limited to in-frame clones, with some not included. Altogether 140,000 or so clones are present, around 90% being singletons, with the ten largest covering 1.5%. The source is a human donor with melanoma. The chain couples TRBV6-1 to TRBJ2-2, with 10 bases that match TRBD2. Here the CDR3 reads CASGSGGAGTGELFF. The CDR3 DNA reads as TGTGCCAGCGGGAGCGGGGGGGCGGGAACCGGGGAGCTGTTTTTT.